This T cell receptor (beta chain) was identified during a study of shared clonotypes between healthy human individuals (TCRdb year 2020). Turning to the overall study: The cohort comprised two women and a few men aged 18 to 49 years. For each donor, CD4 naive and CD4 memory were each given three plates, CD8 naive was given two plates, and CD8 memory was given one plate. Blood TCR repertoires of several healthy adults were deeply sequenced to estimate repertoire size and the extent of clonotype sharing between individuals. To increase sequencing depth and limit assay-specific biases, TCR repertoire library preparation and sequencing were carried out by different laboratories using diverse techniques. Per donor, leukapheresis produced somewhere between about 0.94 and 9 billion PBMCs.

Using the deep immunoSEQ assay, multiplex PCR amplified TCR CDR3 regions from genomic DNA. Genomic DNA extracted from each cell subset was distributed evenly over all wells of several immunoSEQ 96-well plates, and each plate served as one replicate. For sorted subsets, approximately 200 ng of genomic DNA, equivalent to 30,000 or so T cell genomes, went into each replicate PCR. Purified libraries were quantified with a Qubit 3.0 fluorometer, sized on a Bioanalyzer 2100, and re-quantified with the KAPA Library Quantification kit. Every immunoSEQ 96-well plate was sequenced on a dedicated single-read 150-cycle Illumina NextSeq 550 flow cell. On the study's bioinformatics: Because the immunoSEQ output included only junctional sequences and no quality scores, the filtering could not be the same as the filtering used for full-length reads. Sequences were annotated with PyIR, a Python wrapper for IgBLAST v1.9, using IMGT germline references to assign V/J genes and CDR3. Any read was removed if the V/J assignment was weak (E-value above 1e-6), the CDR3 was missing, or the read contained stop codons, out-of-frame junctions, or ambiguous translated residues. V3J clonotypes were defined as sequences sharing an identical inferred V gene, J gene, and CDR3 amino acid sequence. To compute the percentage overlap between repertoires, the number of shared unique clonotypes was divided by the size of the smaller repertoire. Three approaches were used to assess repertoire richness: RTK rarefaction, the Chao1 estimator, and Recon v2.1 estimates of unobserved clonotypes. Generation probabilities for all TCRbeta clonotypes obtained by the gDNA method from a handful of donors were computed using OLGA. TCRdb holds this immuneACCESS table with in-frame rearrangements only. Some clones are missing; in checked studies, unresolved V genes explain under half, and the rest has no known cause. That table furnishes V, J and clone size, whereas the DNA furnished D and trimming. The sample records hundreds of thousands of clones, about 96% of which are singletons. About 0.064% of the sample goes to the ten largest clones.

The donors were healthy, HIV-negative adults who had no recently reported acute infections or vaccinations. Every donor was a Caucasian adult residing in Nashville, Tennessee, USA. CD4+ T cells were enriched by magnetic negative selection, after which naive cells were positively selected on CD45RA and the negative fraction was taken as the memory subset. After blood collection by leukapheresis, PBMCs were isolated using Ficoll-Histopaque density gradient centrifugation and then cryopreserved in the vapor phase of liquid nitrogen. Purity and quantity of every magnetically sorted T cell population were checked by analytical flow cytometry. Genomic DNA was isolated from each sorted fraction and quantified by UV absorbance on a Nanodrop 2000c. This clone appeared once. Its antigen specificity is not known. No clone much larger than this one lies a single base away; base qualities are absent. Points the paper makes about the study in general: Sampling was restricted to blood, and TCR repertoires in tissue are likely to differ from TCR repertoires in blood. Compared with non-shared clonotypes, clonotypes shared by all four sorted-subset donors had higher generation probabilities. Rarefaction of sorted-subset datasets indicated incomplete sequencing despite the large sequencing depth. Because the study included a small number of donors, the genetic and exposure-history diversity represented was limited. Naive subsets generally had larger estimated clonotype richness than memory subsets. Pairwise subsampling led to the expectation that sequencing depth would affect the degree of clonotype sharing among donors. Across a handful of donors, approximately 4.9% of naive CD4, around 3.5% of naive CD8, under 2.5% of memory CD4, and about 0.4% of memory CD8 clonotypes were shared.

Sequenced sample: naive CD4+ T cells sorted from blood. This specimen's cell subset or site label, interpreted: CD45RA+ positively selected. The TCR originated in a woman aged 25 to 39 in good health.

The CDR3 has the sequence CASSSPIRDSVSYEQYF. At the DNA level, the sequence is TGTGCCAGCAGTTCCCCAATCCGGGACAGTGTCTCCTACGAGCAGTACTTC. The chain couples TRBV28 to TRBJ2-7; the central 7 bases match TRBD1. The cysteine opens and the phenylalanine closes a CDR3 of 17 amino acids. Only CDR3 DNA is held: 51 bases, read in frame from base 1. CDR1 and CDR2 are read off the germline V gene as MDHEN and SYDVKM. Compared with germline, V lacks 4 bases and J lacks 0 bases; bases without a gene match: 12.